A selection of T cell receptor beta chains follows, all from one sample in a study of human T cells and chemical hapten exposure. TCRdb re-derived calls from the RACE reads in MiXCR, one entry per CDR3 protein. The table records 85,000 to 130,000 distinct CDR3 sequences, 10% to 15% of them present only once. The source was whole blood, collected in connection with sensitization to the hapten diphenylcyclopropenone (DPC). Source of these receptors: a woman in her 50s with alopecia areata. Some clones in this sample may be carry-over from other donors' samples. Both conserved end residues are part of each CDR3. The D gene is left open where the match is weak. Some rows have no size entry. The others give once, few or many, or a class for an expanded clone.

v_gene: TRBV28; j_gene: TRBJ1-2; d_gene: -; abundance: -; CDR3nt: TGTGCCAGCACGGTCGACTATGGCTACACCTTC; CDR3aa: CASTVDYGYTF
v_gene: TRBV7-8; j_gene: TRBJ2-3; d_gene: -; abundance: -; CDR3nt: TGTGCCAGCAGCTTAGAAAGGCCAGATACGCAGTATTTT; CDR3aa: CASSLERPDTQYF
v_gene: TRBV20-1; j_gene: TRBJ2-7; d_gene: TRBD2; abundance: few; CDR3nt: TGCAGTGCTAGAGCGAGACTAGCATCAAACGAGCAGTACTTC; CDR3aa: CSARARLASNEQYF
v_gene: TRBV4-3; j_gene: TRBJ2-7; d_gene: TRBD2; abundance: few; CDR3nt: TGCGCCAGCAGCCAAGACTGGCGGGGGGCCTCCTACGAGCAGTACTTC; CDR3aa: CASSQDWRGASYEQYF
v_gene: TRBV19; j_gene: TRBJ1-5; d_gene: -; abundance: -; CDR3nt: TGTGCCAGTATGGGTGGAACTAGCAATCAGCCCCAGCATTTT; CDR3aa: CASMGGTSNQPQHF
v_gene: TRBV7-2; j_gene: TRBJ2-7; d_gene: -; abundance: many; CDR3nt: TGTGCCAGCAGCTTGCACTTGGGGACCTACGAGCAGTACTTC; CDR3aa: CASSLHLGTYEQYF
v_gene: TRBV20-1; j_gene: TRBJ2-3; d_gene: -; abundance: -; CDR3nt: TGCAGTGCTCGTTCGGGGGGCCGGAACACAGATACGCAGTATTTT; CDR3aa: CSARSGGRNTDTQYF
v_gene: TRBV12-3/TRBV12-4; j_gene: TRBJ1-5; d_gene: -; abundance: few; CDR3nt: TGTGCCAGCAGTCCTCGACCAGGTCAGCCCCAGCATTTT; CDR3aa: CASSPRPGQPQHF
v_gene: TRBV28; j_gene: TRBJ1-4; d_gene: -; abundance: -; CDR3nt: TGTGCCAGCAGCCGCGGACAGAGAAATGAAAAACTGTTTTTT; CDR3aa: CASSRGQRNEKLFF
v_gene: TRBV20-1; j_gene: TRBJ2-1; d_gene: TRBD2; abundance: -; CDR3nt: TGCAGTGCTAGAGATCTCCCGAAACTAGCGGGAGTCCATAATGAGCAGTTCTTC; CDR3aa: CSARDLPKLAGVHNEQFF
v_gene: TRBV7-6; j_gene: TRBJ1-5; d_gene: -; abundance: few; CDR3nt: TGTGCCAGCAGCTTATCGGACGGCAATCAGCCCCAGCATTTT; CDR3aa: CASSLSDGNQPQHF
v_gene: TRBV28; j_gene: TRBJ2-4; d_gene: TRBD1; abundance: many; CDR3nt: TGTGCCAGCAGTCGGTCCGAACAGGGGGGCATTCAGTACTTC; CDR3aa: CASSRSEQGGIQYF
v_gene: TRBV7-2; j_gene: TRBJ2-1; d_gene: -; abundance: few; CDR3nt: TGTGCCAGCAGCTTAATCGACCGGGGTCATGAGCAGTTCTTC; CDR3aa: CASSLIDRGHEQFF
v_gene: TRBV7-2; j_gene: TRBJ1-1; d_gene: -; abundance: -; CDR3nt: TGTGCCAGCAGCTTAATGACAGTCAACACTGAAGCTTTCTTT; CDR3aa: CASSLMTVNTEAFF
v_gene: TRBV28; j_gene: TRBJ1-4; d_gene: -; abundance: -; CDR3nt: TGTGCACTCAGGGTGGGAGCTAATGAAAAACTGTTTTTT; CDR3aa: CALRVGANEKLFF
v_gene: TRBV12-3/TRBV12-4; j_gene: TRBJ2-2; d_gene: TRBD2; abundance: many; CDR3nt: TGTGCCAGCAGGTCTAGCGGGAGGAAGCTGTTTTTT; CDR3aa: CASRSSGRKLFF
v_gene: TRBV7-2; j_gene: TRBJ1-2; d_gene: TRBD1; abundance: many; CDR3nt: TGTGCCAGCAGCCCCCCCTCCATCCCGGGGACAGCCTATAACTATGGCTACACCTTC; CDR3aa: CASSPPSIPGTAYNYGYTF
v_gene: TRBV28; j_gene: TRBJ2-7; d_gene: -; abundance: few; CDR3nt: TGTGCCAGCAGCCGATACGAGCAGTACTTC; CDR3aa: CASSRYEQYF
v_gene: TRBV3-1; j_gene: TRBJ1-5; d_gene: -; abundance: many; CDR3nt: TGTGCCAGCAGCCAAGGAGCAGGGATTCAGCCCCAGCATTTT; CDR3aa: CASSQGAGIQPQHF
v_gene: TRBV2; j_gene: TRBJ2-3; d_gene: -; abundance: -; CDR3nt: TGTGCCAGCAGGTTAGGTGGGACTTTTATGCCTGATACGCAGTATTTT; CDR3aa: CASRLGGTFMPDTQYF
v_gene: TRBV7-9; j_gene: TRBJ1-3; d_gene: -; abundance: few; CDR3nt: TGTGCCAGCAGCTTCGGTCCTATCTCTGGAAACACCATATATTTT; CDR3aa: CASSFGPISGNTIYF
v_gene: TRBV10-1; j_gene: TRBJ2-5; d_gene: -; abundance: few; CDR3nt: TGCGCCAGCAGTGTTGATCGGGGGGCTCAAAAAGAGACCCAGTACTTC; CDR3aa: CASSVDRGAQKETQYF
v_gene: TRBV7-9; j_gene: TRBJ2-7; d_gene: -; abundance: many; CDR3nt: TGTGCCAGCAGCTTATTTGTTGGTGCCCCCTACGAGCAGTACTTC; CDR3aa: CASSLFVGAPYEQYF
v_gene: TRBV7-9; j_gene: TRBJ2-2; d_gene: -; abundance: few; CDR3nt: TGTGCCAGCAGCCACGACAGGAACACCGGGGAGCTGTTTTTT; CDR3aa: CASSHDRNTGELFF
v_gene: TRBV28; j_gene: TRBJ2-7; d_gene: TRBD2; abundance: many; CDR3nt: TGTGCCAGCAGTTTATTAAGCGGGGGAAGGGAGCAGTACTTC; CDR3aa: CASSLLSGGREQYF
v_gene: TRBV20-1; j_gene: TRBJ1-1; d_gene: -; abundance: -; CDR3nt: TGCAGTGCTAGAGATCTTAGGGCATCGAGTGAAGCTTTCTTT; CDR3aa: CSARDLRASSEAFF
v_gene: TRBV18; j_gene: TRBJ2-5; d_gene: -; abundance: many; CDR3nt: TGTGCCAGCTCACCGGGGCAGGTCGGGGAGACCCAGTACTTC; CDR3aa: CASSPGQVGETQYF
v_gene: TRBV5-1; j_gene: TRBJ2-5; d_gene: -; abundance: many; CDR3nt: TGCGCCAGCAGCATGCAGGACCATTCCCAAGAGACCCAGTACTTC; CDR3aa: CASSMQDHSQETQYF
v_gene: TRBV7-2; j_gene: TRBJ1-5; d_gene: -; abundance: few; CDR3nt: TGTGCCAGCAGCCCGTCGTTACCCCAGCATTTT; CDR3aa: CASSPSLPQHF
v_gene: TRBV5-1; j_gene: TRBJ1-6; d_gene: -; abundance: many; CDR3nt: TGCGCCAGCAGCCACTTGAGGGATTCACCCCTCCACTTT; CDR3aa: CASSHLRDSPLHF
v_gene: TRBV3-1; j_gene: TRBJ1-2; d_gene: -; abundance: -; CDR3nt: TGTGCCAGCAGCCTCCGACAGGTTGGCGATGGCTACACCTTC; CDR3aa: CASSLRQVGDGYTF
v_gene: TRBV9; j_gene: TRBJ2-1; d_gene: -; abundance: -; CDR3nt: TGTGCCAGCAGCACGGGCCCTTCCCCTTACAATGAGCAGTTCTTC; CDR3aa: CASSTGPSPYNEQFF
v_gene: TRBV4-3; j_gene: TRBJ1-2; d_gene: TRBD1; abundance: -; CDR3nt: TGCGCCAGCAGCCCCCAAGCCGAGGGGGCGCGTTTATCCGGCTACACCTTC; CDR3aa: CASSPQAEGARLSGYTF
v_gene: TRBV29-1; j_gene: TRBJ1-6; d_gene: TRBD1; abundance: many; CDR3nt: TGCAGCGTTAGGGACAGGGGGCTTGAATCACCCCTCCACTTT; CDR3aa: CSVRDRGLESPLHF
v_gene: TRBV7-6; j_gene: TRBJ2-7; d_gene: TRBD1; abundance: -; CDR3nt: TGTGCCAGCAGCCAACTACAGGGGCACGAGCAGTACTTC; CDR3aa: CASSQLQGHEQYF
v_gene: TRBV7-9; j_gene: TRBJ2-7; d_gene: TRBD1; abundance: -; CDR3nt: TGTGCCAGCAGCCGACAGGGCCACGAGCAGTACTTC; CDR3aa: CASSRQGHEQYF
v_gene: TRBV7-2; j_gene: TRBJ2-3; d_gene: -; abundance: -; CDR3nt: TGTGCCAGCCTCTCCCCGAGGGAGGATACGCAGTATTTT; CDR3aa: CASLSPREDTQYF
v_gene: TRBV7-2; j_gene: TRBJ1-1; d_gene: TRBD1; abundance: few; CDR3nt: TGTGCCAGCAGGTTCCAGGGGGGCACTGAAGCTTTCTTT; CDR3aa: CASRFQGGTEAFF
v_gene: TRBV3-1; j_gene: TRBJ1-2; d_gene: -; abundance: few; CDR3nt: TGTGCCAGCAGCCAACTAACCAAGGGTGGCTACACCTTC; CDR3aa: CASSQLTKGGYTF
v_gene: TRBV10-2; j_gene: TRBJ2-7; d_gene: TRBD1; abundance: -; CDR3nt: TGCGCCAGCCGGGGACAGGGGGAGTACTTC; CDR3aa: CASRGQGEYF
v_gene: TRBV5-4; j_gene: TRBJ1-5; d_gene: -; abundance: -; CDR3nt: TGTGCCACCAAGGGGATGGAGCCCCAGCATTTT; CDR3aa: CATKGMEPQHF
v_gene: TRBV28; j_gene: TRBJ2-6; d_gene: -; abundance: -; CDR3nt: TGTGCCAGCAGTTTATCCAGCTCTGGGGCCAACGTCCTGACTTTC; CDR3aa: CASSLSSSGANVLTF
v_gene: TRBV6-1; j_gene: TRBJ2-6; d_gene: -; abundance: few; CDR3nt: TGTGCCAGCAGTGTTAGGTCCTCTTCCGGCCTCGGCAGGCCCTACTCTGGGGCCAACGTCCTGACTTTC; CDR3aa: CASSVRSSSGLGRPYSGANVLTF
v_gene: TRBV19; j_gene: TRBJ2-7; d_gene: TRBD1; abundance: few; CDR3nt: TGTGCCAGTAGTATAGTCTCCGGACAGGGGGTGTACGAGCAGTACTTC; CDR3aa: CASSIVSGQGVYEQYF
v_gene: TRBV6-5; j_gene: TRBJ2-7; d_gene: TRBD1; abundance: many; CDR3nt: TGTGCCAGCAGTTACGACCTAACAGGGGGGAACTACGAGCAGTACTTC; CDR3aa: CASSYDLTGGNYEQYF
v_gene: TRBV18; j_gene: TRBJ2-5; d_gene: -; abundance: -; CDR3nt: TGTGCCAGCTCACCACTAGGTCGAGGCGGAGAGACCCAGTACTTC; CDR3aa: CASSPLGRGGETQYF
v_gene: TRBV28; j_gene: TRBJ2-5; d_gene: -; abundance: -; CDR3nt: TGTGCCAGCAGCGGGGCGGATAGGAATCAAGAGACCCAGTACTTC; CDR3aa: CASSGADRNQETQYF
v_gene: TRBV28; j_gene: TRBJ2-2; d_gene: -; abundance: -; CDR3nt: TGTGCCAGCAGCCTCCTTATCGGGGAGCTGTTTTTT; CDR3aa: CASSLLIGELFF
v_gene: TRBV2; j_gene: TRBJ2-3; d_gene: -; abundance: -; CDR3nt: TGTGCCAGCCGCACAGATACGCAGTATTTT; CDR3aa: CASRTDTQYF
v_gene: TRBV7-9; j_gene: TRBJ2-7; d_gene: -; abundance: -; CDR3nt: TGTGCCAGCAGCCTTTTGACGGATCGCGAGCAGTACTTC; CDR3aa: CASSLLTDREQYF
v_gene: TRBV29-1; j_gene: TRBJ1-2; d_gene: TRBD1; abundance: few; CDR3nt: TGCAGCGTTGAAGTCTGGACAGGGGTCGGCTACACCTTC; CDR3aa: CSVEVWTGVGYTF
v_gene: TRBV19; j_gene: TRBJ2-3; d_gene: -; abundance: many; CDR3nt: TGTGCCAGTAGAAGACAGGAAGCCACAGATACGCAGTATTTT; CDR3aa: CASRRQEATDTQYF
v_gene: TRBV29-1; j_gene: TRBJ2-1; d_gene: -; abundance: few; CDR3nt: TGCAGCGTTTTGCGCGGGGCGCTCTCCTACAATGAGCAGTTCTTC; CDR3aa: CSVLRGALSYNEQFF
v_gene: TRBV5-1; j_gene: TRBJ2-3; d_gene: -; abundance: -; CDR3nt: TGCGCCAGCAGCTCGGTGTATGGGCCAGGGAGAGATACGCAGTATTTT; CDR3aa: CASSSVYGPGRDTQYF
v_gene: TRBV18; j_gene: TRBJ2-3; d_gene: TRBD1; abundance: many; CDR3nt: TGTGCCAGCTCACCACGGACAGGTAGCACAGATACGCAGTATTTT; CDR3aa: CASSPRTGSTDTQYF